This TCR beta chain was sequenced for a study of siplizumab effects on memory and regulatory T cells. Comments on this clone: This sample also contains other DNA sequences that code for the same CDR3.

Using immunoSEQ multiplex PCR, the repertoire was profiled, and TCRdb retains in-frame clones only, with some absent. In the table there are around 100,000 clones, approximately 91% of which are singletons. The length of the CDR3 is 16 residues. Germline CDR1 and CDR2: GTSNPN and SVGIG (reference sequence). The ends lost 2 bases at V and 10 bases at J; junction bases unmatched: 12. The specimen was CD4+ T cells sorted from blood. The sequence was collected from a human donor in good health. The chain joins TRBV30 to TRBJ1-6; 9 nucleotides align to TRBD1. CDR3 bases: TGTGCCTGGAGTCCGATGAGAGGGGGACAGGGCTCACCCCTCCACTTT. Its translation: CAWSPMRGGQGSPLHF.